The next 25 T cell receptor beta chains were all read from a single sample in a study of shared clonotypes between healthy human individuals. Naive CD8 cells were CD45RO-negative, positively selected for CCR7, excluding terminally differentiated effector memory CD45RA+ cells. The data were produced by immunoSEQ multiplex PCR, yet TCRdb's version contains in-frame clones alone and is incomplete. The sample consists of hundreds of thousands of clones, just over 95% of them appearing once. Sequencing used naive CD8+ T cells sorted from blood. The receptor source for this set is a young man in good health.

The rearrangement links TRBV28 to TRBJ2-3; D is unresolved. CDR3 length equals 12 residues. Trimming took 6 bases from V and 6 from J, leaving 10 bases between them. Germline V gene sequence: CDR1 MDHEN, CDR2 SYDVKM. The chain's CDR3 is CASRGTGDTQYF. The CDR3, as DNA: TGTGCCAGCAGAGGAACCGGGGATACGCAGTATTTT.

V usage is TRBV4-1 and J usage is TRBJ2-2, with 8 positions matching TRBD2. The trim removed 1 base at V and 5 bases at J, leaving 9 bases unmatched. The germline V gene has CDR1 MGHRA and CDR2 YSYEKL. The CDR3 is 17 amino acids. In DNA form, the CDR3 reads TGCGCCAGCAGCCAAGGGGACGGGAGGGCCTATACCGGGGAGCTGTTTTTT. The encoded protein is CASSQGDGRAYTGELFF.

Of note for this clone: The sample carries other DNA sequences with the same CDR3. The chain carries TRBV7-9 and TRBJ2-7, with D unclear. V dropped 5 bases and J dropped 3 bases, with 5 bases sitting between them. From germline, CDR1 is SEHNR and CDR2 FQNEAQ (reference sequence). This CDR3 spans 11 amino acids. In DNA form, the CDR3 reads TGTGCCAGCAGCGAAAACTACGAGCAGTACTTC. This gives the protein CASSENYEQYF.

The V call is TRBV6-4, the J call TRBJ1-3; 8 positions agree with TRBD1. The CDR3 spans 15 residues. Trimming cost V 2 bases and J 7 bases; bases outside gene matches: 7. CDR1 and CDR2 (germline): MRHNA, SNTAGT. The CDR3 reads CASSDPLGQANTIYF. In DNA form, the CDR3 reads TGTGCCAGCAGTGACCCACTGGGACAGGCTAACACCATATATTTT.

The V gene is TRBV30, the J gene TRBJ1-5; D is ambiguous. The V and J ends lost 4 bases and 0 bases respectively, with 10 bases between them. Germline V gene data show CDR1 as GTSNPN and CDR2 as SVGIG (reference sequence). The CDR3 sequence is 14 residues long. This CDR3 reads CAWTPAHSNQPQHF. The CDR3 DNA is TGTGCCTGGACCCCGGCCCATAGCAATCAGCCCCAGCATTTT.

This chain joins TRBV11-2 and TRBJ1-5; possibly TRBD1 for D (5 bases). CDR3 length equals 13 residues. From germline, CDR1 is SGHAT and CDR2 FQNNGV. Trimming stripped 10 bases from V and 5 bases from J, with 15 bases between. The CDR3 sequence is CAKKGQGYQPQHF. The CDR3 coding sequence is TGTGCCAAAAAAGGGCAGGGCTATCAGCCCCAGCATTTT.

The chain has TRBV10-3 and TRBJ2-3; D is ambiguous. CDR1 is ENHRY, CDR2 SYGVKD, per germline. V was clipped by 2 bases and J by 4 bases, with 4 bases between them. The CDR3 runs to 12 residues. The CDR3 DNA reads TGTGCCATCAGTGAGCAAGCAGATACGCAGTATTTT. This codes for CAISEQADTQYF.

The chain recombines TRBV29-1 with TRBJ1-3, with D unclear. From germline, CDR1 is SQVTM and CDR2 ANQGSEA. V was cut by 2 bases and J by 2 bases, with 10 bases left in between. The CDR3 covers 14 residues. CDR3 amino acids: CSVEFQPPGNTIYF. The DNA for the CDR3 is TGCAGCGTTGAATTTCAACCCCCTGGAAACACCATATATTTT.

This chain links TRBV10-3 with TRBJ2-3; D is unresolved. The ends were cut back, 0 bases at V and 0 bases at J, with 7 bases in the middle. This CDR3 has 15 amino acids. Germline V lookup: CDR1 ENHRY, CDR2 SYGVKD. CDR3 in amino acids: CAISESPGSTDTQYF. In nucleotides, the CDR3 is TGTGCCATCAGTGAGTCGCCAGGTAGCACAGATACGCAGTATTTT.

The rearrangement joins TRBV7-6 to TRBJ2-7, with unresolved D. The CDR3 length is 13 residues. CDR1 is SGHVS, CDR2 FNYEAQ, per germline. Trimming cost V 0 bases and J 3 bases, with 6 bases left between them. The chain's CDR3 is CASSLAVNYEQYF. CDR3 DNA: TGTGCCAGCAGCTTAGCGGTGAACTACGAGCAGTACTTC.

The J gene is TRBJ2-1, the V gene TRBV4-2, with TRBD1 matching over 7 bases. The junction had 8 bases not matched to a gene; V was cut back by 0 bases and J by 0 bases. The length of the CDR3 is 18 residues. CDR1 is LGHNA, CDR2 YNFKEQ, per germline. The CDR3 coding sequence is TGTGCCAGCAGCCAAGAGTTGACAGGGAAGAGCTCCTACAATGAGCAGTTCTTC. This encodes CASSQELTGKSSYNEQFF.

V and J are TRBV27 and TRBJ1-5; D call uncertain. Germline assignment: CDR1 MNHEY and CDR2 SMNVEV (reference sequence). The CDR3 extends over 14 amino acids. V was trimmed by 6 bases and J by 2 bases, leaving 11 bases between them. DNA for the CDR3: TGTGCCAGCAGGCCCCGCCTTGGCAATCAGCCCCAGCATTTT. Protein product: CASRPRLGNQPQHF.

Regarding this clone: Other nucleotide sequences in the sample specify the same CDR3. The rearrangement links TRBV7-9 to TRBJ1-1; 7 positions match TRBD1. The CDR3 sequence is 13 residues long. The junction had 8 bases not matched to a gene; V was cut back by 2 bases and J by 11 bases. In germline, CDR1 is SEHNR, CDR2 FQNEAQ (reference sequence). CDR3 region: CASSLKDRLEAFF. The CDR3 DNA reads as TGTGCCAGCAGCTTAAAGGACAGGTTAGAGGCTTTCTTT.

The chain is built from TRBV28 and TRBJ2-5; tentative D call: TRBD1 (8 bases). From germline, CDR1 is MDHEN and CDR2 SYDVKM. The CDR3 is 14 residues long. V lost 6 bases and J 10 bases, leaving 21 bases between the germline ends. The CDR3 here is CASRETATGGGQYF. CDR3 bases: TGTGCCAGCAGGGAGACGGCTACAGGGGGGGGCCAGTACTTC.

The genes are TRBV6-1 and TRBJ2-1, with D perhaps given as TRBD1 or TRBD2 (5 bases each). Germline values: CDR1 MNHNS, CDR2 SASEGT. This CDR3 is built from 13 residues. V was shortened by 8 bases and J by 8 bases, with 16 bases between the two germline ends. CDR3 region: CASVFGARDEQFF. In DNA form, the CDR3 reads TGTGCCAGCGTTTTCGGGGCTCGGGATGAGCAGTTCTTC.

This clone was found once. The same CDR3 arises from other DNA sequences in this sample as well. This chain connects TRBV4-3 to TRBJ2-7; no definite D call. The germline CDR1 and CDR2 sequences are LGHNA and YSLEER. The length of the CDR3 is 13 residues. V lost 3 bases to trimming and J lost 0 bases, with 6 bases between them. Here the CDR3 reads CASSQVLSYEQYF. CDR3 bases: TGCGCCAGCAGCCAGGTTCTCTCCTACGAGCAGTACTTC.

The genes are TRBV27 and TRBJ2-7, with 12 bases matching TRBD1. Germline V gene lookup returns CDR1 MNHEY and CDR2 SMNVEV (reference sequence). The CDR3 consists of 11 residues. Trimming took 9 bases from V and 13 from J; bases not matched to a gene: 7. This chain's CDR3 is CASAGTGGVYF. CDR3 in DNA: TGTGCCAGTGCCGGGACAGGGGGCGTATACTTC.

CDR3 loop: CASSLARNEQFF. The CDR3 bases are TGTGCCAGCAGCTTGGCCAGGAATGAGCAGTTCTTC. The genes are TRBV5-6 and TRBJ2-1; D is ambiguous. Trimming took 0 bases from V and 7 from J, leaving 5 bases between them. Germline V gives CDR1 SGHDT, CDR2 YYEEEE. The CDR3 length is 12 residues.

The J gene is TRBJ2-1, the V gene TRBV7-2; 9 bases fit TRBD2. V lost 2 bases to trimming and J lost 0 bases; unmatched junction nucleotides: 8. Germline values: CDR1 SGHTA, CDR2 FQGNSA. The CDR3 is 18 amino acids. DNA of the CDR3: TGTGCCAGCAGCTTACTAGCGGGGCGCCCGAGCTCCTACAATGAGCAGTTCTTC. Translated, it gives CASSLLAGRPSSYNEQFF.

This clone was seen only once. The V call is TRBV28, the J call TRBJ1-1; 12 bases match TRBD1. This CDR3 region has 19 residues. After removal of 3 bases from V and 10 bases from J, the junction contained 21 bases not matched to a gene. CDR1 and CDR2 from the germline V gene are MDHEN and SYDVKM. The CDR3 nucleotides read TGTGCCAGCAGTTTTTCAGGTCTTATCGGGATGGGGGACAGGGGGCCAGCTTTCTTT. The encoded protein is CASSFSGLIGMGDRGPAFF. The whole variable domain, remainder taken from reference TRBV28 and TRBJ1-1, is DVKVTQSSRYLVKRTGEKVFLECVQDMDHENMFWYRQDPGLGLRLIYFSYDVKMKEKGDIPEGYSVSREKKERFSLILESASTNQTSMYLCASSFSGLIGMGDRGPAFFGQGTRLTVV.

This clone was counted between two and nine times. The chain has TRBV9 and TRBJ1-1, with D unclear. Trimming removed 0 bases from V and 5 bases from J, with 8 bases in between. The CDR3 is made up of 13 amino acids. Germline CDR1 and CDR2: SGDLS and YYNGEE. The DNA for the CDR3 is TGTGCCAGCAGCGTAGAGGTGCGAACTGAAGCTTTCTTT. This translates into CASSVEVRTEAFF.

The CDR3 sequence is CASSSHTSSNSYNEQFF. In nucleotides, the CDR3 is TGTGCCAGCAGTTCACATACTAGCAGCAACTCCTACAATGAGCAGTTCTTC. The chain joins TRBV28 to TRBJ2-1; tentatively, D is TRBD2 (6 bases). This CDR3 spans 17 amino acids. With 4 bases removed from V and 0 bases from J, the gap between germline ends came to 16 bases. CDR1 is MDHEN, CDR2 SYDVKM, per germline.

The genes are TRBV9 and TRBJ2-6, with D perhaps matching TRBD2 (7 bases). The V gene's germline CDR1 is SGDLS and CDR2 YYNGEE. The CDR3 has 19 amino acids. Trimming pared 4 bases from V and 0 bases from J, leaving 20 bases between. The CDR3 DNA reads as TGTGCCAGCAGCCCCCGGGGGGCAGGGATTATCTCTGGGGCCAACGTCCTGACTTTC. It encodes CASSPRGAGIISGANVLTF. The whole variable domain, remainder taken from reference TRBV9 and TRBJ2-6, is DSGVTQTPKHLITATGQRVTLRCSPRSGDLSVYWYQQSLDQGLQFLIQYYNGEERAKGNILERFSAQQFPDLHSELNLSSLELGDSALYFCASSPRGAGIISGANVLTFGAGSRLTVL.

In the case of this clone: One end of the junction does not line up with germline, which may come from a read error. V gene TRBV28 combines with J gene TRBJ2-1; D tentatively fits TRBD1 or TRBD2 (6 bases each). This CDR3 spans 15 amino acids. CDR1 is MDHEN and CDR2 is SYDVKM in the germline V gene. In DNA, the CDR3 is TGTGCCAGCGTGGTACGGGGGCCCTCCTCCAATGAGCAGTTCTTC. It encodes CASVVRGPSSNEQFF.

The V call is TRBV5-1, the J call TRBJ2-7, with no clear D. The CDR3 has 13 amino acids. Germline V lookup: CDR1 SGHRS, CDR2 YFSETQ. V was shortened by 0 bases and J by 5 bases, with 9 bases between the two germline ends. The CDR3 DNA reads TGCGCCAGCAGCTTGGTTCTTGGGAACGAGCAGTACTTC. Residues: CASSLVLGNEQYF.